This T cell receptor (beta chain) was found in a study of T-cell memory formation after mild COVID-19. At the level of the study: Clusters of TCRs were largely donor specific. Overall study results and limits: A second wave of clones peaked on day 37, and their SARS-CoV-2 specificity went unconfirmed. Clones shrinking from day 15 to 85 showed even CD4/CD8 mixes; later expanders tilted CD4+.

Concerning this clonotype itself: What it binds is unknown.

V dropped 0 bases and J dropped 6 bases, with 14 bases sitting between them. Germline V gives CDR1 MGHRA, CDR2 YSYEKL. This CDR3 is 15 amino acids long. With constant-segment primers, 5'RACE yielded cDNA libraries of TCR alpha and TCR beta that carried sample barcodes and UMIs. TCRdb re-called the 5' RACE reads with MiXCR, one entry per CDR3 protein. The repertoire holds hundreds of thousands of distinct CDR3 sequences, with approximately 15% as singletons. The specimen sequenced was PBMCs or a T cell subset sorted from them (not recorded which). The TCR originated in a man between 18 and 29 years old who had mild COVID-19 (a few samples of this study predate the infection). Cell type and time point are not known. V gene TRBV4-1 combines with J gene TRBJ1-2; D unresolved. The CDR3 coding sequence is TGCGCCAGCAGCCAAGATTTGGTGGTCACGAATGGCTACACCTTC. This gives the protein CASSQDLVVTNGYTF.